This T cell receptor beta chain is from a study of blood T cell repertoires in COVID-19. Across the study: COVID-19 samples collected from the United States, Italy and Spain covered acute and convalescent phases.

How the authors handled the data: Researchers report that nucleated cell counts were estimated from reference gene primer amplification. TCRdb's copy holds only in-frame clones and misses some; the assay was immunoSEQ multiplex PCR. V and J calls plus clone size are reproduced from that table; the DNA served to infer D and trimming. The repertoire consists of 200,000 to 250,000 clones, with roughly 88% occurring once and the leading ten covering about 4%. V lost 0 bases to trimming and J lost 2 bases; unmatched junction nucleotides: 3. The CDR3 is 15 amino acids. Looked up from germline, CDR1 is SGHRS and CDR2 is YFSETQ.

The sequenced sample was PBMCs or T cells enriched from blood (not recorded which). The TCR comes from a woman in her forties with acute COVID-19. V usage is TRBV5-1 and J usage is TRBJ2-3; 7 nucleotides match TRBD1. The CDR3 protein is CASSLDRGLTDTQYF. CDR3 DNA: TGCGCCAGCAGCTTGGACAGGGGCCTCACAGATACGCAGTATTTT. Full variable domain (outside the CDR3, taken from reference TRBV5-1 and TRBJ2-3): KAGVTQTPRYLIKTRGQQVTLSCSPISGHRSVSWYQQTPGQGLQFLFEYFSETQRNKGNFPGRFSGRQFSNSRSEMNVSTLELGDSALYLCASSLDRGLTDTQYFGPGTRLTVL.